The clone carrying this T cell receptor beta chain is categorized as medium-sized. Its antigen remains unidentified. The record originates from a study of early T cells in non-severe SARS-CoV-2 infection. Across the whole study: Sequencing of bulk RNA from unsorted whole blood was done, without chain pairing. Study conclusions and caveats: There was a bias toward anti-spike CD8 responses in VDJdb matching, which missed private and CD4 specificities.

The protocol attached unique molecular identifiers to individual cDNA molecules. TCRdb reprocessed the 5' RACE reads with MiXCR, giving one entry per CDR3 protein. The sample yields fewer than 55,000 distinct CDR3 sequences, over 8% seen once. In germline, CDR1 is SGHRS, CDR2 YFSETQ. This CDR3 region has 19 residues. V lost 0 bases and J lost 0; bases outside the gene matches: 9. This clonotype originated in an adult who was a healthcare worker with PCR-confirmed SARS-CoV-2 infection or an uninfected control (not recorded which). The sample consisted of whole blood. The chain employs TRBV5-1 and TRBJ2-6; 7 bases are shared with TRBD1. CDR3 in DNA: TGCGCCAGCAGCTTGGATTACAGGGGCGCTATCTCTGGGGCCAACGTCCTGACTTTC. This translates into CASSLDYRGAISGANVLTF.